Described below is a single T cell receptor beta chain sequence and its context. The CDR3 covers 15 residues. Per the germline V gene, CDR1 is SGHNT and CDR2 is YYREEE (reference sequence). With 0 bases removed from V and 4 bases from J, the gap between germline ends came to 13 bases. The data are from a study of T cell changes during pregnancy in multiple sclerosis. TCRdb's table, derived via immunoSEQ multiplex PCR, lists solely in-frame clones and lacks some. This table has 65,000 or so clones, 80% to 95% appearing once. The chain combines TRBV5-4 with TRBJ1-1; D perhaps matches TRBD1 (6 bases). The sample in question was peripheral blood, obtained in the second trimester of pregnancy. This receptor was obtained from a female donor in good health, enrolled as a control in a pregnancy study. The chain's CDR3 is CASSLGQGTTTEAFF. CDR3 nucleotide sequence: TGTGCCAGCAGCTTGGGGCAGGGGACGACCACTGAAGCTTTCTTT.